One sample yielded the 19 T cell receptor beta chains listed below, sequenced in a study of CD8 T cells in ankylosing spondylitis. TCRdb used MiXCR to reprocess the 5' RACE reads, holding one entry per CDR3 protein. Of fewer than 400,000 distinct CDR3 sequences detected, roughly 14% appear once; the ten largest clones hold 1.1%. Sequencing input: blood, either unsorted or a sorted T cell fraction (not recorded which). The receptors originated from a male donor with ankylosing spondylitis or in good health (not recorded which).

This chain links TRBV6-1 with TRBJ2-1; 9 bases match TRBD1. Looked up from germline, CDR1 is MNHNS and CDR2 is SASEGT. V lost 6 bases to trimming and J lost 0 bases; unmatched junction nucleotides: 3. This CDR3 spans 15 amino acids. In nucleotides, the CDR3 is TGTGCCAGCAGCCGGACAGGGGTCTCCTACAATGAGCAGTTCTTC. It is translated as CASSRTGVSYNEQFF.

The V gene is TRBV10-3, the J gene TRBJ2-5; D is uncertain. Germline V gives CDR1 ENHRY, CDR2 SYGVKD. Trimming removed 2 bases at V and 4 bases at J, with 5 bases between. The CDR3 is 12 amino acids. The CDR3 coding sequence is TGTGCCATCAGTGAGAAGGGAGAGACCCAGTACTTC. It codes for CAISEKGETQYF.

This clonotype showed up many times. This chain joins TRBV29-1 and TRBJ2-7, with TRBD1 as a possible D gene (5 bases). The V end was cut by 7 bases, the J end by 3 bases, with 10 bases between. The CDR3 covers 11 residues. Germline V CDR1 and CDR2: SQVTM, ANQGSEA. CDR3 coding DNA: TGCAGCGCTGATGACAGCTACGAGCAGTACTTC. Its protein is CSADDSYEQYF.

In this sample, this clonotype turned up a few times. The chain is built from TRBV12-3 or TRBV12-4 and TRBJ1-2; a weak D match, TRBD1 (6 bases). V was shortened by 7 bases and J by 6 bases, with 9 bases between the two germline ends. The CDR3 loop spans 11 amino acids. The CDR3 loop reads CASNAGDGYTF. The CDR3 region has the DNA TGTGCCAGCAACGCAGGGGATGGCTACACCTTC.

This chain links TRBV12-3 or TRBV12-4 with TRBJ2-5; D possibly uses TRBD1 or TRBD2 (6 bases each). This CDR3 comprises 14 residues. V lost 6 bases, J lost 2 bases, and 13 bases lay in between. The CDR3, as DNA: TGTGCCAGCAGGGTTAGGGGGGCACAAGAGACCCAGTACTTC. Residues: CASRVRGAQETQYF.

This clonotype was seen more than once but under ten times. The J gene is TRBJ1-2, the V gene TRBV27; D is uncertain. The V gene's germline CDR1 is MNHEY and CDR2 SMNVEV (reference sequence). This CDR3 has 13 residues. V lost 2 bases and J 2 bases, leaving 6 bases between the germline ends. CDR3 in amino acids: CASSLHRNYGYTF. The CDR3, as DNA: TGTGCCAGCAGTTTACATCGAAACTATGGCTACACCTTC.

This clonotype was found a few times. V gene TRBV4-1 combines with J gene TRBJ2-1, with 9 bases that match TRBD2. Germline V lookup: CDR1 MGHRA, CDR2 YSYEKL. This CDR3 contains 18 residues. Trimming cost V 0 bases and J 3 bases; bases outside gene matches: 9. This chain's CDR3 is CASSQDLTSGGFYNEQFF. The CDR3 nucleotides are TGCGCCAGCAGCCAAGATCTGACTAGCGGAGGATTCTACAATGAGCAGTTCTTC.

V usage is TRBV20-1 and J usage is TRBJ2-2; D might be TRBD2 (6 bases). Germline assignment: CDR1 DFQATT and CDR2 SNEGSKA (reference sequence). The CDR3 contains 15 residues. The ends were cut back, 7 bases at V and 1 base at J, with 16 bases in the middle. CDR3 in DNA: TGCAGTGTAAAGCAGGGAGGCAGGAACACCGGGGAGCTGTTTTTT. Its translation is CSVKQGGRNTGELFF.

V and J are TRBV12-3 or TRBV12-4 and TRBJ1-3; 8 nucleotides line up with TRBD1. The CDR3 totals 17 residues. The junction had 11 bases not matched to a gene; V was cut back by 3 bases and J by 4 bases. The CDR3 DNA reads TGTGCCAGCAGTTTTTACCCGGGACAGGCTGGGGGAAACACCATATATTTT. Amino acids: CASSFYPGQAGGNTIYF.

The chain couples TRBV27 to TRBJ2-7, with TRBD1 identical over 9 bases. V dropped 7 bases and J dropped 6; count of bases not matched to a gene: 10. CDR1 and CDR2 (germline): MNHEY, SMNVEV (reference sequence). The CDR3 is made up of 14 amino acids. The CDR3 nucleotides are TGTGCCAGCACCTTGACAGGGGGGACCGGCGAGCAGTACTTC. Protein product: CASTLTGGTGEQYF.

The J gene is TRBJ2-7, the V gene TRBV19, with TRBD1 matching 8 bases. The CDR3 consists of 16 residues. The J segment lost 0 bases and the V segment lost 5 bases, leaving 9 bases of the junction unmatched. The germline V gene encodes CDR1 LNHDA and CDR2 SQIVND (reference sequence). CDR3 in DNA: TGTGCCAGTAGTCCGGAGACAGGGGTGAGCTCCTACGAGCAGTACTTC. Residues: CASSPETGVSSYEQYF.

The chain recombines TRBV24-1 with TRBJ1-2, with D tentatively TRBD1 (5 bases). V lost 4 bases, J lost 8 bases, and 13 bases lay in between. There are 13 residues in the CDR3. Germline-derived CDR1 and CDR2 are KGHDR and SFDVKD. The CDR3 bases are TGTGCCACCAGTGAAAGGGACTTCATGGGCTACACCTTC. It yields the protein CATSERDFMGYTF.

The J gene is TRBJ2-1, the V gene TRBV7-8; 9 bases fit TRBD1. This CDR3 has 17 residues. Trimming cost V 3 bases and J 4 bases; bases outside gene matches: 10. Germline assignment: CDR1 SGHVS and CDR2 FQNEAQ. The chain's CDR3 is CASSFTGGLNPYNEQFF. CDR3 nucleotides: TGTGCCAGCAGCTTTACAGGGGGCCTCAACCCATACAATGAGCAGTTCTTC.

This chain's CDR3 is CAWAGQAGQGEQFF. DNA for the CDR3: TGTGCCTGGGCCGGACAGGCGGGACAAGGTGAGCAGTTCTTC. The V call is TRBV30, the J call TRBJ2-1; perhaps TRBD1 as D (7 bases). The CDR3 totals 14 residues. Germline CDR1 is GTSNPN and CDR2 is SVGIG (reference sequence). V was cut by 5 bases and J by 9 bases, with 20 bases left in between.

The chain employs TRBV2 and TRBJ2-7, with D possibly matching TRBD2 (6 bases). CDR3 length: 12 amino acids. The ends were cut back, 7 bases at V and 3 bases at J, with 10 bases in the middle. In germline, CDR1 is SNHLY, CDR2 FYNNEI. CDR3 sequence (DNA): TGTGCCAGCACGCGGGACGACTACGAGCAGTACTTC. As protein: CASTRDDYEQYF.

This chain links TRBV3-1 with TRBJ1-4; D unclear. V gave up 4 bases and J gave up 8 bases, with 11 bases separating them. The germline V gene encodes CDR1 LGHDT and CDR2 YNNKEL (reference sequence). The CDR3 contains 13 residues. In DNA form, the CDR3 reads TGTGCCAGCAGCCCCGATGAAAAGGAAAAACTGTTTTTT. Translating it yields CASSPDEKEKLFF.

This clonotype occurred a few times. This chain connects TRBV5-1 to TRBJ2-1; TRBD2 matches at 7 bases. CDR1 is SGHRS and CDR2 is YFSETQ in the germline V gene. With 0 bases clipped from V and 1 base from J, the junction kept 1 base outside the gene matches. CDR3 length: 15 residues. In nucleotides, the CDR3 is TGCGCCAGCAGCTTGGGGGAGGGATCCTACAATGAGCAGTTCTTC. It is translated as CASSLGEGSYNEQFF.

The CDR3 nucleotides are TGCGCCAGCAGCCATAGCGGGGGGGGCTATGATAATGAGCAGTTCTTC. It translates to CASSHSGGGYDNEQFF. The V gene is TRBV4-1, the J gene TRBJ2-1; 11 nucleotides agree with TRBD2. The length of the CDR3 is 16 residues. After removal of 3 bases from V and 7 bases from J, the junction contained 8 bases not matched to a gene. In germline, CDR1 is MGHRA, CDR2 YSYEKL.

This clonotype was detected many times. This chain links TRBV29-1 with TRBJ2-2; D not certain. The length of the CDR3 is 12 residues. CDR1 and CDR2 from the germline V gene are SQVTM and ANQGSEA. Trimming took 5 bases from V and 0 from J, leaving 4 bases between them. CDR3 DNA: TGCAGCGTTTCAGCGAACACCGGGGAGCTGTTTTTT. This gives the protein CSVSANTGELFF.